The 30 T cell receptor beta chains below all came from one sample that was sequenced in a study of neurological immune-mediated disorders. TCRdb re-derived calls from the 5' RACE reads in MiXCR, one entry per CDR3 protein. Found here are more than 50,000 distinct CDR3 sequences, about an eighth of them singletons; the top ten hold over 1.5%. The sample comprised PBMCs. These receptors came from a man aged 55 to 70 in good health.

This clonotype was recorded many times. CDR3 amino acids: CASSARGSYTF. CDR3 DNA sequence: TGTGCCAGCAGCGCCAGGGGTAGCTACACCTTC. V is TRBV9 and J is TRBJ1-2, with D possibly being TRBD1 (6 bases). The ends were cut back, 3 bases at V and 9 bases at J, with 9 bases in the middle. CDR1 is SGDLS and CDR2 is YYNGEE in the germline V gene. The CDR3 runs to 11 residues.

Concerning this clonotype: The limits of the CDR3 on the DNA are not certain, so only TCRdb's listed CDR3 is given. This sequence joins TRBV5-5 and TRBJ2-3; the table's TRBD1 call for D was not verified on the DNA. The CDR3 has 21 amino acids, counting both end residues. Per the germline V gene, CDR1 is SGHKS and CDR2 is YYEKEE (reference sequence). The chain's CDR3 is CASSFYICSAPSRGGVNTQYF.

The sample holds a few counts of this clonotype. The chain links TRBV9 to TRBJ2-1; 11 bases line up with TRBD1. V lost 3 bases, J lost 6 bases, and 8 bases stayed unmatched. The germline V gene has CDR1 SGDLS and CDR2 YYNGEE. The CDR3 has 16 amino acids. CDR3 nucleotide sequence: TGTGCCAGCAGCGAGCCCGGACAGGGGGCACCCAATGAGCAGTTCTTC. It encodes CASSEPGQGAPNEQFF.

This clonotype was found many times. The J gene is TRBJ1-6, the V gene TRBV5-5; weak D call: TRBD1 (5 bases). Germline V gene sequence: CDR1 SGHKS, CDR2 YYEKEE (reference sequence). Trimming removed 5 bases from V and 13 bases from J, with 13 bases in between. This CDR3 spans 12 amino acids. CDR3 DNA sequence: TGTGCCAGCAGGAGAACAGGTTTTCCCCTCCACTTT. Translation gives CASRRTGFPLHF.

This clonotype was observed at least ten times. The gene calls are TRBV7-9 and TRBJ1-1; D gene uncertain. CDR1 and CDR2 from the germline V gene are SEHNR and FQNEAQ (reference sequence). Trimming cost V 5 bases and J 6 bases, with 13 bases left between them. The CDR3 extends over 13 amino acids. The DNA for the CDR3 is TGTGCCAGCAGCCCACTAGAGAGGGCTGAAGCTTTCTTT. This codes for CASSPLERAEAFF.

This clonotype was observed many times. CDR3 sequence (DNA): TGTGCCAGCAGCTCGCGGGACAGGGCCCTGAATTCACCCCTCCACTTT. Its translation is CASSSRDRALNSPLHF. The V gene is TRBV7-2, the J gene TRBJ1-6; TRBD1 agrees at 9 bases. The CDR3 covers 16 residues. Per germline, CDR1 SGHTA and CDR2 FQGNSA. The ends lost 4 bases at V and 7 bases at J; junction bases unmatched: 8. Full variable domain (remainder filled in from reference TRBV7-2 and TRBJ1-6): GAGVSQSPSNKVTEKGKDVELRCDPISGHTALYWYRQSLGQGLEFLIYFQGNSAPDKSGLPSDRFSAERTGGSVSTLTIQRTQQEDSAVYLCASSSRDRALNSPLHFGNGTRLTVT.

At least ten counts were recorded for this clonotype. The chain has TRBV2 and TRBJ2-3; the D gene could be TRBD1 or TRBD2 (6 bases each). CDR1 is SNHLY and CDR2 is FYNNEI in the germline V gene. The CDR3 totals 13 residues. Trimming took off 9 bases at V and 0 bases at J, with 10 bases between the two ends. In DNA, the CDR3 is TGTGCCAGGAGGGGGGAGAGCACAGATACGCAGTATTTT. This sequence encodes CARRGESTDTQYF. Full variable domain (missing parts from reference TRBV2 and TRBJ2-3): EPEVTQTPSHQVTQMGQEVILRCVPISNHLYFYWYRQILGQKVEFLVSFYNNEISEKSEIFDDQFSVERPDGSNFTLKIRSTKLEDSAMYFCARRGESTDTQYFGPGTRLTVL.

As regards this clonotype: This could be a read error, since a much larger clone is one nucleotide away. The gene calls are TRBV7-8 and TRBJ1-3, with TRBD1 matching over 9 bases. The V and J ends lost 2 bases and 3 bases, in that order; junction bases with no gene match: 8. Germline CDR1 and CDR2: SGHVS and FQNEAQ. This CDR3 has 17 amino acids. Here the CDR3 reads CASSLSGTGFGGNTIYF. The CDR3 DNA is TGTGCCAGCAGCTTATCCGGGACAGGGTTCGGTGGAAACACCATATATTTT.

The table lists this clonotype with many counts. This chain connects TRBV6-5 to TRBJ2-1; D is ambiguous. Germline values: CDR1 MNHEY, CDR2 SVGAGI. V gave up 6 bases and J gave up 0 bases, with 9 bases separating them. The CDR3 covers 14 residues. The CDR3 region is CASSAVFSYNEQFF. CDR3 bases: TGTGCCAGCAGCGCGGTGTTCTCCTACAATGAGCAGTTCTTC.

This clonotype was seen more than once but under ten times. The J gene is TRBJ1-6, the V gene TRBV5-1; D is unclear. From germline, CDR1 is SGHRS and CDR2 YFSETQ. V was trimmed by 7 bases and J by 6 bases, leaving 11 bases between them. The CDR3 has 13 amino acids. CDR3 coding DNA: TGCGCCAGCGGGAGGACCTCTAATTCACCCCTCCACTTT. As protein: CASGRTSNSPLHF. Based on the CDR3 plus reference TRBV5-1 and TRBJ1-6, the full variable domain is KAGVTQTPRYLIKTRGQQVTLSCSPISGHRSVSWYQQTPGQGLQFLFEYFSETQRNKGNFPGRFSGRQFSNSRSEMNVSTLELGDSALYLCASGRTSNSPLHFGNGTRLTVT.

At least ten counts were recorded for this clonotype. CDR3 in amino acids: CASTGVNSYNEQFF. The CDR3 nucleotides are TGTGCCAGCACCGGGGTGAACTCCTACAATGAGCAGTTCTTC. The chain carries TRBV6-5 and TRBJ2-1; a weak D match, TRBD2 (5 bases). CDR3 size: 14 residues. CDR1 and CDR2 from the germline V gene are MNHEY and SVGAGI. V lost 7 bases to trimming and J lost 0 bases, with 10 bases between them.

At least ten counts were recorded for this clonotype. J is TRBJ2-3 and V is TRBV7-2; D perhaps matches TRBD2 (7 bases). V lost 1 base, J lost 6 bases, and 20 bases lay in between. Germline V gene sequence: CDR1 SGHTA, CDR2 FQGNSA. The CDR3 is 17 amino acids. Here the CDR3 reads CASSLDSRGGFADTQYF. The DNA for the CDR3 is TGTGCCAGCAGCTTAGATAGTCGCGGGGGCTTTGCGGATACGCAGTATTTT.

The CDR3 here is CASSYSSQNQPQHF. Written as DNA, the CDR3 is TGTGCCAGCAGTTACTCGTCTCAGAATCAGCCCCAGCATTTT. The chain has TRBV6-2 or TRBV6-3 and TRBJ1-5, with D unresolved. The CDR3 is made up of 14 amino acids. Germline loops: CDR1 MNHEY, CDR2 SVGEGT. V lost 0 bases and J 4 bases, leaving 7 bases between the germline ends.

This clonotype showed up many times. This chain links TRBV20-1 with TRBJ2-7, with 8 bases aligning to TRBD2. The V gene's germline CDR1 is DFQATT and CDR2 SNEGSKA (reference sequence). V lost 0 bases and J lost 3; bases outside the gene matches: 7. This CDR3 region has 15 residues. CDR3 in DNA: TGCAGTGCTAGAGACCACTTAGGGACTAGCTACGAGCAGTACTTC. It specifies CSARDHLGTSYEQYF.

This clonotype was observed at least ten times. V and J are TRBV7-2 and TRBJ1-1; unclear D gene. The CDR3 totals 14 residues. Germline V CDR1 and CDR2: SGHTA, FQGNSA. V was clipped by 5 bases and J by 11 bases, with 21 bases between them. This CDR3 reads CASSTTRSQVGAFF. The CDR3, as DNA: TGTGCCAGCAGCACGACACGGAGCCAAGTGGGGGCTTTCTTT.

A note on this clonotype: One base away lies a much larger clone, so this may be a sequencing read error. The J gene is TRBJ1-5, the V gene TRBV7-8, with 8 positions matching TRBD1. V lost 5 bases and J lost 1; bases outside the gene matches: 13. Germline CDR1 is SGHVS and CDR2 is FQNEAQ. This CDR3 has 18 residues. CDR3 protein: CASSQRSSGGMSNQPQHF. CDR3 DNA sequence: TGTGCCAGCAGCCAACGTTCGTCAGGGGGCATGAGCAATCAGCCCCAGCATTTT. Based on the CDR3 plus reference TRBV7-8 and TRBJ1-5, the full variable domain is GAGVSQSPRYKVAKRGQDVALRCDPISGHVSLFWYQQALGQGPEFLTYFQNEAQLDKSGLPSDRFFAERPEGSVSTLKIQRTQQEDSAVYLCASSQRSSGGMSNQPQHFGDGTRLSIL.

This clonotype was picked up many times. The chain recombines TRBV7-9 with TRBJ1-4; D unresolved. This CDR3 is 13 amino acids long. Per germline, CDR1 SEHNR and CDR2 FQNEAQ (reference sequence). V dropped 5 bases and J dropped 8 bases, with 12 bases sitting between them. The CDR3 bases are TGTGCCAGCAGCCTTACTACTCGAGAAAAACTGTTTTTT. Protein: CASSLTTREKLFF. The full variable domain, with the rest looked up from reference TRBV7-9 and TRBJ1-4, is DTGVSQNPRHKITKRGQNVTFRCDPISEHNRLYWYRQTLGQGPEFLTYFQNEAQLEKSRLLSDRFSAERPKGSFSTLEIQRTEQGDSAMYLCASSLTTREKLFFGSGTQLSVL.

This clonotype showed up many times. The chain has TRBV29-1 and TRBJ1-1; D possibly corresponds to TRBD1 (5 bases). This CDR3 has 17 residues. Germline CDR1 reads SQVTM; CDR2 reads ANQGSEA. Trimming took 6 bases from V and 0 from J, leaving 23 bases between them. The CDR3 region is CSVSMGWGNPMNTEAFF. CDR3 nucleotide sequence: TGCAGCGTCTCAATGGGGTGGGGGAACCCTATGAACACTGAAGCTTTCTTT.

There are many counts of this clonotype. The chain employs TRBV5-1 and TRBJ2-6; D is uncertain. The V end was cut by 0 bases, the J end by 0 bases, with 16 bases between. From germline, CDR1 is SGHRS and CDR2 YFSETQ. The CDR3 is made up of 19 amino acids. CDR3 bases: TGCGCCAGCAGCTTGGATGTCGCAGTTCTTTACTCTGGGGCCAACGTCCTGACTTTC. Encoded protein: CASSLDVAVLYSGANVLTF.

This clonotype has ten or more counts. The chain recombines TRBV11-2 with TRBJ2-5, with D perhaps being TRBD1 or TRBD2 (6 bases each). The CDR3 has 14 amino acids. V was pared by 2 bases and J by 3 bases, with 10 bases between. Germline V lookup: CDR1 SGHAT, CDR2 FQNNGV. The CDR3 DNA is TGTGCCAGCAGCTTAAGAGGGGGGAAAGAGACCCAGTACTTC. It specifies CASSLRGGKETQYF.

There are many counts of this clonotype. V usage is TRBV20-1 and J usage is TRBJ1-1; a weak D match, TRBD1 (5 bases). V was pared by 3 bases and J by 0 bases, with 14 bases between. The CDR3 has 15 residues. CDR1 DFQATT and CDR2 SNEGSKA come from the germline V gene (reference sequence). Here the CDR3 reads CSARGPQGMNTEAFF. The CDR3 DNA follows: TGCAGTGCTAGGGGCCCCCAGGGCATGAACACTGAAGCTTTCTTT.

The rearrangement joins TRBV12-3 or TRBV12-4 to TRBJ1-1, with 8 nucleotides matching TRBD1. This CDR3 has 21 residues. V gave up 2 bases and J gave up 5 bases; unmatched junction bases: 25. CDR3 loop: CASSLLTRFGTGGKIDTEAFF. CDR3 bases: TGTGCCAGCAGTTTACTGACACGTTTCGGGACAGGAGGGAAAATAGATACTGAAGCTTTCTTT.

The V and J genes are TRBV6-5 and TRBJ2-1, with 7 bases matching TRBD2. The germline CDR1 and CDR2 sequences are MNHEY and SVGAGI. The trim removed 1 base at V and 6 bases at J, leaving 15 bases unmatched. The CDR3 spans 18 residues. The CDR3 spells CASSYYGVRGGAGNEQFF. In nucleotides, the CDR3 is TGTGCCAGCAGTTACTACGGGGTTAGGGGAGGGGCCGGCAATGAGCAGTTCTTC.

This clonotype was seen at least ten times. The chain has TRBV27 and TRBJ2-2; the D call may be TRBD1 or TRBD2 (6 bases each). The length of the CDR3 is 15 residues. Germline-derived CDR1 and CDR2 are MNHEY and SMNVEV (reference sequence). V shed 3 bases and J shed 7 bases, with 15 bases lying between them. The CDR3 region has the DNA TGTGCCAGCAGTTTGTTGGGGGGCCGTGACGGGGAGCTGTTTTTT. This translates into CASSLLGGRDGELFF.

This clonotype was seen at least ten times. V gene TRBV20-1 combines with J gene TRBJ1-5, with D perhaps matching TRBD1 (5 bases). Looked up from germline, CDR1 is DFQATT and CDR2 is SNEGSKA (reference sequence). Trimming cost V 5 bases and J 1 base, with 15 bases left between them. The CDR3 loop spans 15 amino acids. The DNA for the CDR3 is TGCAGTGCTGGTTGGGACGGGTGGAGCAATCAGCCCCAGCATTTT. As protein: CSAGWDGWSNQPQHF.

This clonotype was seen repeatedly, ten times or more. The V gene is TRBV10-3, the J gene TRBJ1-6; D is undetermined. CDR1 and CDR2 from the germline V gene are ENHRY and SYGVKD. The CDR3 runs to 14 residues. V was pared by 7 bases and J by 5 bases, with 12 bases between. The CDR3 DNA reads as TGTGCCATCAAATCCGACGTCGATAATTCACCCCTCCACTTT. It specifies CAIKSDVDNSPLHF.

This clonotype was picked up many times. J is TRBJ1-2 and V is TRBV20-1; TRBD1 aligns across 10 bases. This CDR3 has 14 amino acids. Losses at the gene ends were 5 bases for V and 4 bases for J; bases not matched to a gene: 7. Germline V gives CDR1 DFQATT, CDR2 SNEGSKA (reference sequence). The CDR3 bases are TGCAGTGCTTTCTTCCGGGACAGGGGCTATGGCTACACCTTC. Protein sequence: CSAFFRDRGYGYTF.

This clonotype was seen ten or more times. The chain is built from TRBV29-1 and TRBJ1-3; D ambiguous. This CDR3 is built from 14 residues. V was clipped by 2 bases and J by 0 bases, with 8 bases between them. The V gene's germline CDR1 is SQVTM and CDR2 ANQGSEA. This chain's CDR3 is CSVEQPLSGNTIYF. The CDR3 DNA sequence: TGCAGCGTTGAACAGCCTCTCTCTGGAAACACCATATATTTT. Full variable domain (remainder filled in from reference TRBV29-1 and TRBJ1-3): SAVISQKPSRDICQRGTSLTIQCQVDSQVTMMFWYRQQPGQSLTLIATANQGSEATYESGFVIDKFPISRPNLTFSTLTVSNMSPEDSSIYLCSVEQPLSGNTIYFGEGSWLTVV.

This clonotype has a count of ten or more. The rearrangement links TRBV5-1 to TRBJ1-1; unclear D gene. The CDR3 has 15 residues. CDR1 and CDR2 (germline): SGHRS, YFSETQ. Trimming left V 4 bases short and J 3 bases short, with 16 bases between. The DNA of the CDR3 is TGCGCCAGCAGCCCGGCGGCGGCCCGTCACACTGAAGCTTTCTTT. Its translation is CASSPAAARHTEAFF.

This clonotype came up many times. The CDR3 region is CASSSSGARSTGTDTQYF. In DNA form, the CDR3 reads TGCGCCAGCAGTTCGTCGGGGGCGCGATCTACGGGCACAGATACGCAGTATTTT. This chain uses TRBV5-1 with TRBJ2-3; either TRBD1 or TRBD2 may supply D (6 bases each). Germline CDR1 and CDR2: SGHRS and YFSETQ. V lost 5 bases and J lost 1, with 23 bases in between. This CDR3 is 18 amino acids long.